These 5 T cell receptor beta chains came from one sample sequenced in a study of blood T cell repertoires in COVID-19 (dated by TCRdb to 2020 to 2022). To prepare the library, the immunoSEQ multiplex PCR assay was applied. What TCRdb holds here is the immuneACCESS table cut down to in-frame rearrangements. Part of the clones is not present; checked against another copy, under half of the missing clones reflect an unresolved V gene, and the others are unexplained. This sample has 170,000 or so clones in its table, and roughly 90% of those were observed once. Of the sample, 0.53% falls within the top ten clones. Input material: peripheral blood. The receptors derive from a man aged 50 or older with acute or convalescent COVID-19.

This chain links TRBV4-2 with TRBJ2-1; 8 bases match TRBD2. With 0 bases clipped from V and 5 bases from J, the junction kept 6 bases outside the gene matches. Germline assignment: CDR1 LGHNA and CDR2 YNFKEQ. The CDR3 runs 16 residues. In DNA, the CDR3 is TGTGCCAGCAGCCAAGAAGCACTAGCGGCTAACAATGAGCAGTTCTTC. It translates to CASSQEALAANNEQFF.

This clone was observed a single time. The sample has other DNA sequences that encode this CDR3 too. V usage is TRBV6-5 and J usage is TRBJ2-7; 7 positions match TRBD1. Germline assignment: CDR1 MNHEY and CDR2 SVGAGI. The CDR3 is made up of 15 amino acids. V lost 0 bases to trimming and J lost 2 bases; unmatched junction nucleotides: 4. CDR3 region: CASSYSAGGTYEQYF. CDR3 nucleotides: TGTGCCAGCAGTTACTCGGCAGGGGGTACCTACGAGCAGTACTTC.

V gene TRBV9 combines with J gene TRBJ1-3, with 9 bases lining up with TRBD1. Germline values: CDR1 SGDLS, CDR2 YYNGEE. This CDR3 has 15 amino acids. V lost 4 bases and J lost 2; bases outside the gene matches: 4. CDR3: CASSPRDRAGNTIYF. In DNA, the CDR3 is TGTGCCAGCAGCCCACGGGACAGGGCTGGAAACACCATATATTTT.

This clone occurred once. This chain joins TRBV7-9 and TRBJ1-5, with a weak D call TRBD1 (6 bases). The CDR3 is 15 amino acids. V lost 4 bases to trimming and J lost 1 base, with 11 bases between them. From germline, CDR1 is SEHNR and CDR2 FQNEAQ (reference sequence). The CDR3, as DNA: TGTGCCAGCAGCTACGGGGGGGGCAGCAATCAGCCCCAGCATTTT. This sequence encodes CASSYGGGSNQPQHF.

This rearrangement joins TRBV28 to TRBJ1-4, with TRBD1 matching 10 bases. The germline CDR1 and CDR2 sequences are MDHEN and SYDVKM. This CDR3 has 15 residues. The V gene end was trimmed by 3 bases and the J gene end by 8 bases; junction bases not matched to a gene: 6. The CDR3 coding sequence is TGTGCCAGCAGTTTGAGACAGGGGGCTCGGGAAAAACTGTTTTTT. Amino acids: CASSLRQGAREKLFF.